The sequence of this TCR beta chain was determined in a study of cytomegalovirus exposure and HLA in healthy donors. Points from the study as a whole: Analyses of presence and absence presupposed an approximately uniform sequencing depth across donors. When analyzed later, the rates of TCR association showed variation by HLA locus, with DRB1 the most and HLA-C the fewest. Reportedly, HLA-A and HLA-B alleles of most subjects were accurately predicted from TCR beta. Generally TCR sequences proved uncommon, though certain public TCRs appeared in numerous donors.

A multiplex PCR was run with 60 Vbeta primers and 13 Jbeta primers. The table came from immunoSEQ multiplex PCR; TCRdb's copy has only in-frame clones and leaves some out. The data show roughly 130,000 clones, roughly 68% seen once. Regarding this clone: The antigen is undetermined.

The junction had 15 bases not matched to a gene; V was cut back by 4 bases and J by 6 bases. Germline V gene lookup returns CDR1 SGHRS and CDR2 YFSETQ. The CDR3 extends over 16 amino acids. Sequenced sample: PBMCs. The receptor was isolated from a woman in her 50s in good health and CMV-seropositive. The rearrangement joins TRBV5-1 to TRBJ2-7, with 8 bases matching TRBD2. CDR3 residues: CASSLLGATSGGEQYF. CDR3 sequence (DNA): TGCGCCAGCAGCCTCCTCGGCGCAACTAGCGGAGGCGAGCAGTACTTC.